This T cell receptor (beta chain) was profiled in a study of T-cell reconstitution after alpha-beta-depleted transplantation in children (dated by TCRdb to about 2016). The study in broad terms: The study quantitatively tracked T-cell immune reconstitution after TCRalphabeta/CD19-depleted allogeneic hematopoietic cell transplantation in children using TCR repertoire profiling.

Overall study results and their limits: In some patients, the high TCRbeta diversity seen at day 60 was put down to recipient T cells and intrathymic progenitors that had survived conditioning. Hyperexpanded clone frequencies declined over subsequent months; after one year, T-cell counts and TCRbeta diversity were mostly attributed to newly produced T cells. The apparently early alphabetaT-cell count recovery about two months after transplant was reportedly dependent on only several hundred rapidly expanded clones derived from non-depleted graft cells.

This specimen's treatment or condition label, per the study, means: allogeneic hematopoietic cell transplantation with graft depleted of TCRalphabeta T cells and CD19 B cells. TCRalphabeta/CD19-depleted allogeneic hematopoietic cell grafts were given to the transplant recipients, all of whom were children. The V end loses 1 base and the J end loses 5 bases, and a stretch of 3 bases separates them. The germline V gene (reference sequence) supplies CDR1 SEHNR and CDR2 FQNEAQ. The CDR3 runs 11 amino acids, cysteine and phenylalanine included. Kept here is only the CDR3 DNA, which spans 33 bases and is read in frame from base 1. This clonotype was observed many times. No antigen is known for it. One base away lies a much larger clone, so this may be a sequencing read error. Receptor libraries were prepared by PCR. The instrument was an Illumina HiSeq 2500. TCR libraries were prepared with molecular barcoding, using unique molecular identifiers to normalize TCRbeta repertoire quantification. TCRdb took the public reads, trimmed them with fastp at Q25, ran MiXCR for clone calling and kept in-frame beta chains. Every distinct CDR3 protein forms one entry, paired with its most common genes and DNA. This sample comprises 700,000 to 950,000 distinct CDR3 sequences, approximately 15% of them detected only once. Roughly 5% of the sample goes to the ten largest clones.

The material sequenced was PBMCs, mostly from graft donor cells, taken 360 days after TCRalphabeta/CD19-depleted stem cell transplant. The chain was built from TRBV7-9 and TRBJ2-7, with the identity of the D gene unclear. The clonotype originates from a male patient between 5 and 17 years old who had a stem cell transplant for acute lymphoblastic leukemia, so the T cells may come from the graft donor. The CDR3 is CASSLVHEQYF. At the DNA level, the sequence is TGTGCCAGCAGCTTAGTCCACGAGCAGTACTTC.